This is a list of T cell receptor beta chains from one sample in a study of CD4+ T cells in melanoma. Profiling relied on immunoSEQ multiplex PCR, and the TCRdb table lists in-frame clones only, not all of them. In total, the table holds some 90 clones. Sequencing input: a T cell line or clone, from whole sample or a sorted T cell fraction (not recorded which). All receptors derive from a human donor with melanoma. Some clones in this sample may be carry-over from other donors' samples. The CDR3 runs from the conserved cysteine through the conserved F or W. The order of the fields is J gene, D gene, V gene, CDR3 DNA, CDR3 protein. A D gene is named only where the DNA matches it firmly.

TRBJ2-2	TRBD2	TRBV10-1	TGCGCCAGCAGTGATGCTAGCGGGAGGACGAACACCGGGGAGCTGTTTTTT	CASSDASGRTNTGELFF
TRBJ2-1	TRBD1	TRBV7-9	TGTGCCAGCAGCTCGACAGGGGGCCATCGGAATGAGCAGTTCTTC	CASSSTGGHRNEQFF
TRBJ1-2	-	TRBV7-8	TGTGCCAGCAGCTTACAAGACGCCGCTTGGGGCTACACCTTC	CASSLQDAAWGYTF
TRBJ2-7	-	TRBV2	TGTGCCAGCAGTGCCAGTCTCTACGAGCAGTACTTC	CASSASLYEQYF
TRBJ2-7	TRBD1	TRBV7-8	TGTGCCAGCAGCCTGAGGACAGGGGGCAACGAGCAGTACTTC	CASSLRTGGNEQYF
TRBJ1-1	-	TRBV15	TGTGCCACCAGCAGGGAATCGAACACTGAAGCTTTCTTT	CATSRESNTEAFF
TRBJ1-5	-	TRBV28	TGTGCCAGCAGTTTGGAGACTCAGCCCCAGCATTTT	CASSLETQPQHF
TRBJ2-2	TRBD2	TRBV5-6	TGTGCCAGCAGCTTGGATCTCCTAGCGGGATACACCGGGGAGCTGTTTTTT	CASSLDLLAGYTGELFF
TRBJ1-1	-	TRBV10-3	TGTGCCATCAGTGAGTCGGGGTTACACACTGAAGCTTTCTTT	CAISESGLHTEAFF
TRBJ2-3	TRBD2	TRBV4-3	TGCGCCAGCAGCCAAGGCCTTGGGACTAGCGGGAGAGTAACAGATACGCAGTATTTT	CASSQGLGTSGRVTDTQYF
TRBJ2-4	TRBD1	TRBV9	TGTGCCAGCAGCGCCAGGACAGGGGCCAAAAACATTCAGTACTTC	CASSARTGAKNIQYF
TRBJ1-5	-	TRBV4-1	TGCGCCAGCAGCCAAGACCGTTTCAATCAGCCCCAGCATTTT	CASSQDRFNQPQHF
TRBJ2-7	TRBD1	TRBV4-2	TGTGCCAGCAGCCAGCCGACCGGGACAGGGAACTCCTACGAGCAGTACTTC	CASSQPTGTGNSYEQYF
TRBJ1-5	-	TRBV28	TGTGCCAGCAGCTCCGGGGCGGGGTGGGGGAGCAATCAGCCCCAGCATTTT	CASSSGAGWGSNQPQHF
TRBJ2-2	TRBD2	TRBV5-1	TGCGCCAGCAGCTGGCGACTAGCCAAAACCGGGGAGCTGTTTTTT	CASSWRLAKTGELFF
TRBJ2-7	-	TRBV6-6	TGTGCCAGCAGTCAGGCCCAGCAGGGTAGGTACGAGCAGTACTTC	CASSQAQQGRYEQYF